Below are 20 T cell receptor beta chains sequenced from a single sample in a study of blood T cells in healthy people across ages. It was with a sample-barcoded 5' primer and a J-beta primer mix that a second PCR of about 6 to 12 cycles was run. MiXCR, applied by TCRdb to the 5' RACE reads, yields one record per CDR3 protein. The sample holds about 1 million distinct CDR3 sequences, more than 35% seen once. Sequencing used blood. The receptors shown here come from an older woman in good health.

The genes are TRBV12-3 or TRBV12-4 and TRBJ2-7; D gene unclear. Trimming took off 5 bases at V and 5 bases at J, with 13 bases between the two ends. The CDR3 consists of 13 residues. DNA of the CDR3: TGTGCCAGCAGTCTCGACGTATTCCACGAGCAGTACTTC. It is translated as CASSLDVFHEQYF.

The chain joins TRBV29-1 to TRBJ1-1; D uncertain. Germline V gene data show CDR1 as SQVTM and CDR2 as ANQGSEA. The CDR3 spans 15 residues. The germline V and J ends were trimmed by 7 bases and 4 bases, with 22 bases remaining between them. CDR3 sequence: CSGVLMQAPVTEAFF. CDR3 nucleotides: TGCAGCGGGGTATTGATGCAGGCCCCGGTCACTGAAGCTTTCTTT.

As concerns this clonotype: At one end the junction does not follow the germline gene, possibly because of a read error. The CDR3 bases are TGTGCCACCTTCGCAGGGACAGGGGGCGAACCGAACACTGGAGCTTTCTTT. It codes for CATFAGTGGEPNTGAFF. The chain is built from TRBV6-1 and TRBJ1-1; the match to TRBD1 covers 12 bases. This CDR3 has 17 amino acids. CDR1 is MNHNS and CDR2 is SASEGT in the germline V gene.

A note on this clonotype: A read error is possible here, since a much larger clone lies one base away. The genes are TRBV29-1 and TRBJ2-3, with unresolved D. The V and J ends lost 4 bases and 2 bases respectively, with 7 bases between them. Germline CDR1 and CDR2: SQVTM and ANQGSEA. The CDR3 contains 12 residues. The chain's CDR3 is CSVGLYTDTQYF. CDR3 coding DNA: TGCAGCGTTGGCTTGTACACAGATACGCAGTATTTT.

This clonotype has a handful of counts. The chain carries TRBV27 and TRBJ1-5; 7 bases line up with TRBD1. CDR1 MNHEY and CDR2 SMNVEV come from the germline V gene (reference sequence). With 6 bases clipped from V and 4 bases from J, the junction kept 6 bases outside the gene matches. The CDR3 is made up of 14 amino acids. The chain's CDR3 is CASRKTGWNQPQHF. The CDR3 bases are TGTGCCAGCAGGAAGACAGGGTGGAATCAGCCCCAGCATTTT.

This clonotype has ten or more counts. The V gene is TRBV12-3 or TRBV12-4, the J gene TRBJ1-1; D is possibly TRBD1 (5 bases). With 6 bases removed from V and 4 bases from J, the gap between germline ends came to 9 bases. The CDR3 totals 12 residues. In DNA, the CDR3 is TGTGCCAGCAGCCTGGGACGCACTGAAGCTTTCTTT. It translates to CASSLGRTEAFF.

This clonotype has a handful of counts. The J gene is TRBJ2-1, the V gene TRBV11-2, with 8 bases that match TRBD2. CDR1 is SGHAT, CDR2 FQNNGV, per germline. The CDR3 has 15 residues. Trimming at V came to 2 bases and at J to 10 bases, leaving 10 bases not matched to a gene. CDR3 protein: CASSLTATSGREQFF. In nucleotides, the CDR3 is TGTGCCAGCAGCTTAACGGCCACTAGCGGTAGGGAGCAGTTCTTC.

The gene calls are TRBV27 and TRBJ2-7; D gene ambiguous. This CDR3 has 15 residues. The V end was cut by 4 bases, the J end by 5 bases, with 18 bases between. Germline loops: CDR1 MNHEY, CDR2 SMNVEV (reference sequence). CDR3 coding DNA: TGTGCCAGCAGTTGGAACCTAGGTGGGATAGACGAGCAGTACTTC. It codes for CASSWNLGGIDEQYF.

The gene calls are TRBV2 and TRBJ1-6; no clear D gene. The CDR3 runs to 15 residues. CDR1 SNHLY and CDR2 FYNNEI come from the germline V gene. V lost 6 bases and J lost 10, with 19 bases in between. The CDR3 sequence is CASRDRSTMRSPLHF. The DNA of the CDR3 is TGTGCCAGCAGGGACCGGTCAACAATGCGGTCACCCCTCCACTTT. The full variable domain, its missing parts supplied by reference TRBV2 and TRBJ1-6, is EPEVTQTPSHQVTQMGQEVILRCVPISNHLYFYWYRQILGQKVEFLVSFYNNEISEKSEIFDDQFSVERPDGSNFTLKIRSTKLEDSAMYFCASRDRSTMRSPLHFGNGTRLTVT.

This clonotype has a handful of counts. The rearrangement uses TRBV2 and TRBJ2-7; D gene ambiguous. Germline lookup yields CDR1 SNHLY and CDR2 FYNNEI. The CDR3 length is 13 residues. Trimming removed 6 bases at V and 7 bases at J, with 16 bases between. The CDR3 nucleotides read TGTGCCAGCAGGATCAGTTGGGTTAAAGAGCAGTACTTC. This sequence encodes CASRISWVKEQYF. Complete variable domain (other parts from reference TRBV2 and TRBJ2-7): EPEVTQTPSHQVTQMGQEVILRCVPISNHLYFYWYRQILGQKVEFLVSFYNNEISEKSEIFDDQFSVERPDGSNFTLKIRSTKLEDSAMYFCASRISWVKEQYFGPGTRLTVT.

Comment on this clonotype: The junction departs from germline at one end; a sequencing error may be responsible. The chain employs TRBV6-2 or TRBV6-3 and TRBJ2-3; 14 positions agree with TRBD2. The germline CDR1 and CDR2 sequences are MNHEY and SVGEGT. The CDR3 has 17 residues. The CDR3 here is CASSNLGLAGVTGTQYF. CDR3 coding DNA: TGTGCCAGCAGTAACCTGGGACTAGCGGGAGTGACAGGTACGCAGTATTTT.

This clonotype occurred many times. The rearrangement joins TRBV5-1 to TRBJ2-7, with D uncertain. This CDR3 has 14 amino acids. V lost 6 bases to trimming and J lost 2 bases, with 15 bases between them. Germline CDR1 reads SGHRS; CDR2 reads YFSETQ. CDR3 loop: CASKDAPKAYEQYF. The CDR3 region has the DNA TGCGCCAGCAAGGATGCCCCCAAGGCCTACGAGCAGTACTTC.

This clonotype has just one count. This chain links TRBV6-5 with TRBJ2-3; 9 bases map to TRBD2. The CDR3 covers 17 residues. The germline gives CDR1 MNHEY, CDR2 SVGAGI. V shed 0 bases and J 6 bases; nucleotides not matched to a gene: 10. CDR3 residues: CASSYSSSGTPWDTQYF. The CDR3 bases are TGTGCCAGCAGTTACTCGTCTAGCGGGACTCCGTGGGATACGCAGTATTTT.

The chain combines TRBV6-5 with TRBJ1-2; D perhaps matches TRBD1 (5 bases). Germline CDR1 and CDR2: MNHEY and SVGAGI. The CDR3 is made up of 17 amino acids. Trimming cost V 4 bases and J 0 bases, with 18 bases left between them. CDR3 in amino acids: CASSFLPTEWSNYGYTF. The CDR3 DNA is TGTGCCAGCAGTTTTCTTCCGACAGAATGGTCTAACTATGGCTACACCTTC.

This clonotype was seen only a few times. In DNA, the CDR3 is TGTGCCAGCAGCTTAGGACGACAGATACAAGAGACCCAGTACTTC. This codes for CASSLGRQIQETQYF. This chain connects TRBV7-6 to TRBJ2-5, with a weak D call TRBD1 (5 bases). V lost 1 base and J 2 bases, leaving 11 bases between the germline ends. The CDR3 is 15 amino acids. From germline, CDR1 is SGHVS and CDR2 FNYEAQ.

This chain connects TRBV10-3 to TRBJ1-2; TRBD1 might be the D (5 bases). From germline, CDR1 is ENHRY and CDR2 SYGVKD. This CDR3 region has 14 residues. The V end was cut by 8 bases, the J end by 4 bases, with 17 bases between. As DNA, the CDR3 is TGTGCCATCCGGGACCAGGACGGGACCTATGGCTACACCTTC. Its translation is CAIRDQDGTYGYTF.

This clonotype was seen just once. The chain's CDR3 is CASRPGTRGYEQYF. CDR3 coding DNA: TGTGCCAGCAGGCCCGGGACTAGGGGCTACGAGCAGTACTTC. The J gene is TRBJ2-7, the V gene TRBV2, with 8 bases identical to TRBD2. From germline, CDR1 is SNHLY and CDR2 FYNNEI. The V and J ends lost 6 bases and 3 bases, in that order; junction bases with no gene match: 7. The CDR3 is 14 amino acids.

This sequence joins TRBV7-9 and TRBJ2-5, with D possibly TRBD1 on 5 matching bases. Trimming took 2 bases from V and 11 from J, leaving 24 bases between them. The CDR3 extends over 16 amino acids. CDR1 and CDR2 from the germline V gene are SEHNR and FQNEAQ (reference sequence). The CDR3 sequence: CASSLSAGRESVEQYF. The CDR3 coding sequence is TGTGCCAGCAGCTTAAGTGCTGGCAGGGAATCGGTGGAGCAGTACTTC.

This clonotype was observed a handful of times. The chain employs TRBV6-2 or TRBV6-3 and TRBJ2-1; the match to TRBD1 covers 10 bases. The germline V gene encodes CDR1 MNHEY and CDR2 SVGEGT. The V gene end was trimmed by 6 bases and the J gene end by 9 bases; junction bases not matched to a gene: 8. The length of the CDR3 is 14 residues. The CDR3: CASSQRQGAREQFF. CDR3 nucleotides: TGTGCCAGCAGCCAAAGACAGGGGGCCCGTGAGCAGTTCTTC.

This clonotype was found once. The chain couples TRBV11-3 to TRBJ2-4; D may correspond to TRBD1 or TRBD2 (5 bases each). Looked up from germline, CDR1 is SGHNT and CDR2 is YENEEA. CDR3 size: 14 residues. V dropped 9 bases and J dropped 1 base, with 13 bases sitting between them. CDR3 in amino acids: CASLGPMAKNIQYF. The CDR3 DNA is TGTGCCAGTCTGGGACCTATGGCCAAAAACATTCAGTACTTC.